This TCR beta chain was obtained from a study of shared clonotypes between healthy human individuals. Findings of the study overall: In contrast to clonotypes shared by all four donors, non-shared clonotypes had lower generation probabilities. When naive CD4 clonotypes were compared across a few donors, 4% to 6.5% were shared.

Germline CDR1 is SGHNT and CDR2 is YYREEE (reference sequence). The CDR3 runs to 14 residues. The ends were cut back, 0 bases at V and 0 bases at J, with 7 bases in the middle. Positively selected for CCR7, the CD45RO-negative cells used as naive CD8 cells excluded terminally differentiated effector memory CD45RA+ cells. With respect to this clone: The antigen is not known.

The method was immunoSEQ multiplex PCR; TCRdb's version includes in-frame clones alone and lacks a portion of them. The table lists around 2.1 million clones, just over 90% of them singletons, with roughly 1.8% in the top ten. The sample was naive CD8+ T cells from PBMCs. The TCR comes from a man between 18 and 29 years old in good health. Some clones in this sample may be carry-over from other donors' samples. The chain employs TRBV5-4 and TRBJ2-7; D unclear. The DNA for the CDR3 is TGTGCCAGCAGCTTGGGACTGGACTCCTACGAGCAGTACTTC. Amino acid sequence: CASSLGLDSYEQYF.